A selection of T cell receptor beta chains follows, all from one sample in a study of regulatory T cells in long-lasting Graves disease. TCRdb itself ran the reads through MiXCR, one entry per CDR3 protein. Counted here are 750 to 900 distinct CDR3 sequences, roughly 60% occurring once; the ten biggest clones make up about 13%. The material sequenced was peripheral blood mononuclear cells (PBMCs), taken with antithyroid drug treatment, in newly diagnosed or persistent Graves disease (not recorded which). Receptors were obtained from a female donor with Graves disease. The CDR3 runs from the conserved cysteine through the conserved F or W. D genes are given only for firm matches. Clone size appears in some rows only: once, few, many, or a class for an expanded clone.

cdr3_nt	cdr3_aa	v_call	j_call	clone_size	d_call
TGCGCCAGCAGCCCGCCTAGCGGGAGTGTTACAGATACGCAGTATTTT	CASSPPSGSVTDTQYF	TRBV5-1	TRBJ2-3	-	TRBD2
TGCAGTGCTAGAGATACGGGACGACAAGGAGTGGACGAGCAGTACTTC	CSARDTGRQGVDEQYF	TRBV20-1	TRBJ2-7	-	-
TGCACCCCCCACCCCGCCCCAACGGCCTACGAGCAGTACTTC	CTPHPAPTAYEQYF	TRBV23-1	TRBJ2-7	few	-
TGCGCCAGCAGCCAGGGGACTAGCGACGAGCAGTACTTC	CASSQGTSDEQYF	TRBV4-1	TRBJ2-7	-	TRBD2
TGCAGTGCTAGAGATAGGTATACGGCTGAAGCTTTCTTT	CSARDRYTAEAFF	TRBV20-1	TRBJ1-1	-	-
TGTGCCAGCAGCCGTGCCCATGTAGGGGGGGAGACCCAGTACTTC	CASSRAHVGGETQYF	TRBV5-4	TRBJ2-5	-	-
TGTGCCAGCAACCCCCGGGGAGGCAATCAGCCCCAGCATTTT	CASNPRGGNQPQHF	TRBV28	TRBJ1-5	few	-
TGTGCCAGCAGCCCGACCCTGGAAAAACTGTTTTTT	CASSPTLEKLFF	TRBV7-9	TRBJ1-4	-	-
TGCGCCAGCAGCTTCCCCCCTACAGGGAAGCACTACAATGAGCAGTTCTTC	CASSFPPTGKHYNEQFF	TRBV5-1	TRBJ2-1	few	-
TGCAGCGTTGGAGAGACGGGCGGACAGCCCCAGCATTTT	CSVGETGGQPQHF	TRBV29-1	TRBJ1-5	-	-
TGCGCCAGCAGCTTGGGTGACAGGTCTGGGGCCAACGTCCTGACTTTC	CASSLGDRSGANVLTF	TRBV5-1	TRBJ2-6	few	-
TGCGCCAGCAGCTTGGAGGGGAACTATGGCTACACCTTC	CASSLEGNYGYTF	TRBV5-1	TRBJ1-2	-	-
TGTGCCAGCAGCCCCGGACAGGGGACAGATACGCAGTATTTT	CASSPGQGTDTQYF	TRBV7-2	TRBJ2-3	few	TRBD1
TGCGCCAGCAGCCAAGGAGCAGCAGAGACCCAGTACTTC	CASSQGAAETQYF	TRBV4-3	TRBJ2-5	-	-
TGCAGCGTTGAGGAAAACACTGAAGCTTTCTTT	CSVEENTEAFF	TRBV29-1	TRBJ1-1	-	-
TGTGCCAGCAGAGAAATAAACTATGGCTACACCTTC	CASREINYGYTF	TRBV6-5	TRBJ1-2	-	-
TGTGCCAGCAGCAGTCCAGGGCCATTCCAGCCCCAGCATTTT	CASSSPGPFQPQHF	TRBV7-9	TRBJ1-5	few	-
TGCAGTGCTCGGATCCTCGGTCAGCCCCAGCATTTT	CSARILGQPQHF	TRBV20-1	TRBJ1-5	-	-
TGTGCCAGCAGTTTTCTGGCTAACTATGGCTACACCTTC	CASSFLANYGYTF	TRBV28	TRBJ1-2	-	-
TGTGCCAGCAGCTTCTACAGGGGGCTAAACGAGCAGTACTTC	CASSFYRGLNEQYF	TRBV5-4	TRBJ2-7	-	TRBD1
TGTGCCAGCAGCTTAGCAGCGAACGCCGGGGAGCTGTTTTTT	CASSLAANAGELFF	TRBV7-8	TRBJ2-2	-	-
TGTGCCAGCAGCTTCTCGGGCGAGAAAAATCAGCCCCAGCATTTT	CASSFSGEKNQPQHF	TRBV5-5	TRBJ1-5	-	-
TGTGCCAGCAGTCCCCAAGGAGGCAGCTACGAGCAGTACTTC	CASSPQGGSYEQYF	TRBV28	TRBJ2-7	once	-
TGTGCCAGCAGTTCCCACGGGAGCTCCTACAATGAGCAGTTCTTC	CASSSHGSSYNEQFF	TRBV6-2/TRBV6-3	TRBJ2-1	-	-
TGTGCCAGCAGTGAAACGGGATTTCAGCCCCAGCATTTT	CASSETGFQPQHF	TRBV6-1	TRBJ1-5	-	-
TGTGCCAGCAGTTCGAACTCTGGGAATGAGCAGTTCTTC	CASSSNSGNEQFF	TRBV28	TRBJ2-1	-	-
TGCAGCGTTGGTCGGGACAATGAGCAGTTCTTC	CSVGRDNEQFF	TRBV29-1	TRBJ2-1	-	-
TGCGCCAGCAGCCAAAGCCTAATCTCTGGAAACACCATATATTTT	CASSQSLISGNTIYF	TRBV4-1	TRBJ1-3	-	-
TGTGCCAGCAGCTCCCTGGGGGCGGACACTGAAGCTTTCTTT	CASSSLGADTEAFF	TRBV7-2	TRBJ1-1	-	-
TGTGCTAGTGGTTTGTGGGGAGGCGAGCAGTTCTTC	CASGLWGGEQFF	TRBV12-5	TRBJ2-1	once	-
TGCAGCGTTGAAGAAAGGAAAGGCAGCTTGAACACTGAAGCTTTCTTT	CSVEERKGSLNTEAFF	TRBV29-1	TRBJ1-1	-	-
TGTGCCAGCAGTTTGGCGGGTCCGGTACGCGAGCAGTTCTTC	CASSLAGPVREQFF	TRBV28	TRBJ2-1	-	-
TGTGCCAGCAGTGACAGGCGGGGTCAGCCCCAGCATTTT	CASSDRRGQPQHF	TRBV6-2/TRBV6-3	TRBJ1-5	-	-
TGTGCCAGTAGTAAAGGGACAGAACAAGAGACCCAGTACTTC	CASSKGTEQETQYF	TRBV19	TRBJ2-5	-	TRBD1
TGTGCCACCAGCAAACTAGCGGCCAGCTACGAGCAGTACTTC	CATSKLAASYEQYF	TRBV15	TRBJ2-7	-	TRBD2
TGTGCCAGCAGCTTTGGCTCGGGACTAGGAGTAGATGAGCAGTTCTTC	CASSFGSGLGVDEQFF	TRBV7-9	TRBJ2-1	-	TRBD2
TGTGCCAGCAGTTATCAGGGGGCAAACACCGGGGAGCTGTTTTTT	CASSYQGANTGELFF	TRBV6-2/TRBV6-3	TRBJ2-2	-	TRBD1
TGTGCCAGCAGGGGCGGAAACTACGAGCAGTACTTC	CASRGGNYEQYF	TRBV28	TRBJ2-7	few	-
TGCGCCAGCAGCCAGACAGGGGCGATCTCTGGGGCCAACGTCCTGACTTTC	CASSQTGAISGANVLTF	TRBV5-1	TRBJ2-6	-	TRBD1
TGCAGCGTTGATGGCAGCGCGGAGACCCAGTACTTC	CSVDGSAETQYF	TRBV29-1	TRBJ2-5	few	-
TGTGCCAGCAGCCCTGACAGGGGACGAGAGACCCAGTACTTC	CASSPDRGRETQYF	TRBV7-2	TRBJ2-5	-	TRBD1
TGTGCCAGCAGCGATGACAGGGTATCACTCCACTTT	CASSDDRVSLHF	TRBV2	TRBJ1-6	few	TRBD1
TGTGCCAGCAGCTTTGAAACCTGGGAGGAGCAGTACTTC	CASSFETWEEQYF	TRBV11-2	TRBJ2-7	-	-
TGTGCCAGCAGTGGACTAGCGGGACTGGGAGGCGAGCAGTACTTC	CASSGLAGLGGEQYF	TRBV2	TRBJ2-7	-	TRBD2
TGTGCCAGCAGCTTACAAGCGGGAGAAGAGACCCAGTACTTC	CASSLQAGEETQYF	TRBV7-3	TRBJ2-5	once	TRBD2
TGCAGTGCTAGTAGATCCTCTGGACTAGTTCTGACAGATACGCAGTATTTT	CSASRSSGLVLTDTQYF	TRBV20-1	TRBJ2-3	-	TRBD2
TGTGCCAGCATTTTCGCGGTCGGATACAATGAGCAGTTCTTC	CASIFAVGYNEQFF	TRBV28	TRBJ2-1	-	-
TGTGCCAGCAGCCAAGTAGCGGGGCGTTACAATGAGCAGTTCTTC	CASSQVAGRYNEQFF	TRBV6-6	TRBJ2-1	once	TRBD2
TGCAGTGCTAGGTGGAGCGGGAGGGGCTACTATACGCAGTATTTT	CSARWSGRGYYTQYF	TRBV20-1	TRBJ2-3	-	TRBD2
TGTGCCAGCAGCCAAAGGCGGGGGGACTTCGGGGAGACCCAGTACTTC	CASSQRRGDFGETQYF	TRBV14	TRBJ2-5	few	TRBD2
TGTGCCAGCAGCTTGGGGCCTGGGGCCAACGTCCTGACTTTC	CASSLGPGANVLTF	TRBV5-6	TRBJ2-6	-	-
TGTGCCAGCAGCGCGGACCACTCTGGAAACACCATATATTTT	CASSADHSGNTIYF	TRBV7-2	TRBJ1-3	-	-